A selection of T cell receptor beta chains follows, all from one sample in a study of blood T cell repertoires in COVID-19. Clones were sequenced by immunoSEQ multiplex PCR, and TCRdb holds only the in-frame ones, with some missing. The table includes 170,000 or so clones, about 83% detected once. Input material: peripheral blood. These receptors were obtained from a human donor in a cohort sampled during active COVID-19. Both conserved end residues are part of each CDR3. D genes are given only for firm matches. Not all rows give a size; the values are once, few, many and, for expanded clones, a class.

size	D	J	V	DNA	CDR3
.	TRBD2	TRBJ2-5	TRBV7-9	TGTGCCAGCAGCTTGACTAGCGGGACCCAAGAGACCCAGTACTTC	CASSLTSGTQETQYF
.	.	TRBJ1-1	TRBV7-2	TGTGCCAGCAGCTTAATGGGAGACACTGAAGCTTTCTTT	CASSLMGDTEAFF
once	.	TRBJ2-4	TRBV5-1	TGCGCCAGCAGCTTGGTCGGAGGAGGGGCCAAAAACATTCAGTACTTC	CASSLVGGGAKNIQYF
few	.	TRBJ2-6	TRBV9	TGTGCCAGCAGCGTAGCTAGGAGCTCTGGGGCCAACGTCCTGACTTTC	CASSVARSSGANVLTF
.	TRBD2	TRBJ2-2	TRBV27	TGTGCCACTGCGGGGGGGACGAACACCGGGGAGCTGTTTTTT	CATAGGTNTGELFF
.	TRBD2	TRBJ2-3	TRBV5-4	TGTGCCAGCAGCTTGGAGCTAGCGGGAAAGGGTGCGCAGTATTTT	CASSLELAGKGAQYF
.	.	TRBJ1-5	TRBV9	TGTGCCAGCAGCGTAGAGACAAGCTATAGCAATCAGCCCCAGCATTTT	CASSVETSYSNQPQHF
.	.	TRBJ1-1	TRBV6-6	TGTGCCAGCAGTTACGACTATAACACTGAAGCTTTCTTT	CASSYDYNTEAFF
few	.	TRBJ1-2	TRBV7-2	TGTGCCAGCAGCTTAGGGCAGGGGCGCTATGGCTACACCTTC	CASSLGQGRYGYTF
once	.	TRBJ1-1	TRBV6-5	TGTGCCACTAGGGACTCCCTTTACACTGAAGCTTTCTTT	CATRDSLYTEAFF
.	.	TRBJ1-5	TRBV4-3	TGCGCCAGCAGCCAAGAGAAGGGGCAGCCCCAGCATTTT	CASSQEKGQPQHF
few	.	TRBJ2-7	TRBV3-1/TRBV3-2	TGTGCCAGCAGCCAAGATGGGGCAGGTTTAAGGCAGTACTTC	CASSQDGAGLRQYF
.	.	TRBJ1-6	TRBV3-1/TRBV3-2	TGTGCCAGCATGGGACACCGTGGGAGTTCACCCCTCCACTTT	CASMGHRGSSPLHF
.	TRBD2	TRBJ2-1	TRBV7-9	TGTGCCAGCAGCCTTTGGCTGGGGGGACTAGACAATGAGCAGTTCTTC	CASSLWLGGLDNEQFF
few	TRBD1	TRBJ1-6	TRBV7-2	TGTGCCAGCAGCCTCCAGGGGACAGGGGGTAATTCACCCCTCCACTTT	CASSLQGTGGNSPLHF
once	TRBD2	TRBJ2-1	TRBV14	TGTGCCAGCCGTCAGCGGGGGGGGAGTAACAATGAGCAGTTCTTC	CASRQRGGSNNEQFF
.	.	TRBJ1-6	TRBV6-2/TRBV6-3	TGTGCCAGCAGCCGTGGACAGCTTTATAATTCACCCCTCCACTTT	CASSRGQLYNSPLHF
.	TRBD1	TRBJ2-7	TRBV14	TGTGCCAGCAGCCTGGGACAGACCGGGGAGCAGTACTTC	CASSLGQTGEQYF
.	.	TRBJ2-5	TRBV4-3	TGCGCCAGCAGCCAAGCCCCGGCCCAGGGGGGCGAGACCCAGTACTTC	CASSQAPAQGGETQYF
once	TRBD2	TRBJ2-7	TRBV4-1	TGCGCCAGCAGCCCCTCGGGGGGGACCTACGAGCAGTACTTC	CASSPSGGTYEQYF
.	TRBD1	TRBJ1-5	TRBV27	TGTGCCAGCAGTTTAACAGGGGCCAGCAATCAGCCCCAGCATTTT	CASSLTGASNQPQHF
.	TRBD1	TRBJ2-7	TRBV29-1	TGCAGCGTACAAAAACAGGGGGCGCGGGTCGAGCAGTACTTC	CSVQKQGARVEQYF
.	.	TRBJ1-3	TRBV7-9	TGTGCCAGCAGCTTAATGGGGGCCTCTGGAAACACCATATATTTT	CASSLMGASGNTIYF
.	.	TRBJ2-7	TRBV11-2	TGTGCCAGCAGCTTAGGGCCGGGACAAGCCTACGAGCAGTACTTC	CASSLGPGQAYEQYF
.	.	TRBJ1-1	TRBV28	TGTGCCAGCAGGGGTCTCACACAGGGCGGCACTGAAGCTTTCTTT	CASRGLTQGGTEAFF
.	.	TRBJ1-2	TRBV19	TGTGCCAGTAGACAGGAGGCAGGGGAAGGCTACACCTTC	CASRQEAGEGYTF
.	TRBD1	TRBJ2-1	TRBV5-1	TGCGCCAGCAGCTTGGCGCGGGACAGGGTGGGCTTAGGGAATGAGCAGTTCTTC	CASSLARDRVGLGNEQFF
.	TRBD2	TRBJ2-7	TRBV7-2	TGTGCCAGCAGCTTAGGGGAGGGTTCCTACGAGCAGTACTTC	CASSLGEGSYEQYF
.	TRBD1	TRBJ2-5	TRBV10-3	TGTGCCACCTTACCGGGACAGGTTCAAGAGACCCAGTACTTC	CATLPGQVQETQYF
.	.	TRBJ2-5	TRBV3-1/TRBV3-2	TGTGCCAGCAGCCATCCTCCCTGGGGCAGCGCCCACCAGCACCAAGAGACCCAGTACTTC	CASSHPPWGSAHQHQETQYF
.	.	TRBJ2-2	TRBV3-1/TRBV3-2	TGTGCCAGCAGCCAAGATCAGAACACCGGGGAGCTGTTTTTT	CASSQDQNTGELFF
.	.	TRBJ1-1	TRBV27	TGTGCCAGCAGTTCCCCCACAGGGAACACTGAAGCTTTCTTT	CASSSPTGNTEAFF
.	TRBD2	TRBJ2-2	TRBV7-3	TGTGCCAGCACCCGGACTAGCGGGAGAATTAACACCGGGGAGCTGTTTTTT	CASTRTSGRINTGELFF
.	TRBD1	TRBJ1-6	TRBV11-1	TGTGCCAGCAGCACACAGGGGAACCGTAATTCACCCCTCCACTTT	CASSTQGNRNSPLHF
.	.	TRBJ1-2	TRBV9	TGTGCCAGCAGCGATAAGTATGAGGGTGGCTACACCTTC	CASSDKYEGGYTF
.	TRBD2	TRBJ2-1	TRBV25-1	TGTGCCAGCAGTGAAGGGACTAGCAACGGCCACCGCGAGCAGTTCTTC	CASSEGTSNGHREQFF
.	TRBD2	TRBJ2-1	TRBV5-1	TGCGCCAGCAGCTTGGATAACACTAGCGGGGAGCAGTTCTTC	CASSLDNTSGEQFF
.	TRBD1	TRBJ2-5	TRBV6-5	TGTGCCAGCAGCAGGACAGGGCCCCAAGAGACCCAGTACTTC	CASSRTGPQETQYF
.	TRBD1	TRBJ1-1	TRBV11-3	TGTGCCAGCAGCCCCGGGACAGGGGGCACTGAAGCTTTCTTT	CASSPGTGGTEAFF
.	.	TRBJ2-1	TRBV9	TGTGCCAGCAGCGTAGACGCGGGGTCCTACAATGAGCAGTTCTTC	CASSVDAGSYNEQFF
.	.	TRBJ1-1	TRBV27	TGTGCCAGCACCCCGACAGGTTTGGGTGAAGCTTTCTTT	CASTPTGLGEAFF
.	TRBD2	TRBJ2-2	TRBV7-3	TGTGCCAGCAGCTCATCTAGCGGGAAGCGGGCCGGGGAGCTGTTTTTT	CASSSSSGKRAGELFF
.	.	TRBJ1-4	TRBV3-1/TRBV3-2	TGTGCCAGCAGCCAGGGAGCCCAGCCTAATGAAAAACTGTTTTTT	CASSQGAQPNEKLFF
.	.	TRBJ2-5	TRBV19	TGTGCCAGTAGCCAGGGGAGACTAGCTCAAGAGACCCAGTACTTC	CASSQGRLAQETQYF
.	.	TRBJ2-7	TRBV25-1	TGTGCCAGCCTGCGGCGGAGCTCCTACGAGCAGTACTTC	CASLRRSSYEQYF
.	TRBD1	TRBJ1-2	TRBV6-4	TGTGCCAGCAGTGACTCGCAATTCGGGACAGCTAACTATGGCTACACCTTC	CASSDSQFGTANYGYTF
once	.	TRBJ2-6	TRBV7-3	TGTGCCAGCAGCTTAGGGGTAGGGGACTCTGGGGCCAACGTCCTGACTTTC	CASSLGVGDSGANVLTF
.	.	TRBJ1-1	TRBV29-1	TGCAGCGCCCACCAGGTTAACACTGAAGCTTTCTTT	CSAHQVNTEAFF
.	TRBD1	TRBJ1-1	TRBV28	TGTGCCAGCAGTCTAACAGGGGGGATAGCTTTCTTT	CASSLTGGIAFF
.	TRBD1	TRBJ2-7	TRBV7-9	TGTGCCAGCAGCTTAGAGGGGGCCGAGCAGTACTTC	CASSLEGAEQYF
.	TRBD1	TRBJ2-7	TRBV11-3	TGTGCCAGCAGCTTTGAACCACAGGGGCTGCCTGGTGACTACGAGCAGTACTTC	CASSFEPQGLPGDYEQYF
.	.	TRBJ1-1	TRBV27	TGTGCCAGCAGTTTAGGGGGCGATATAACGAACACTGAAGCTTTCTTT	CASSLGGDITNTEAFF
.	.	TRBJ2-5	TRBV27	TGTGCCAGCAGTTTATCAGCTCCCCGAGAGACCCAGTACTTC	CASSLSAPRETQYF
.	TRBD2	TRBJ2-5	TRBV5-8	TGTGCCAGCAGCTTAGAAACTAGCGGGGGCCAAGAGACCCAGTACTTC	CASSLETSGGQETQYF
.	.	TRBJ2-5	TRBV6-5	TGTGCCAGCAGTTACGGCGGGCTAGGCCAAGAGACCCAGTACTTC	CASSYGGLGQETQYF
once	.	TRBJ1-5	TRBV5-8	TGTGCCAGCCCGAATCAGCCCCAGCATTTT	CASPNQPQHF
.	.	TRBJ2-4	TRBV7-2	TGTGCCAGCAGCTTAGATGGAGCTCTAGCCAAAAACATTCAGTACTTC	CASSLDGALAKNIQYF
.	.	TRBJ2-7	TRBV2	TGTGCCAGCATTCTCTACGAGCAGTACTTC	CASILYEQYF